Listed below are T cell receptor beta chains from one sample, sequenced in a study of cytomegalovirus exposure and HLA in healthy donors. Produced via immunoSEQ multiplex PCR; TCRdb's table is partial and in-frame only. This table has under 250,000 clones, around 77% appearing once. Sequenced material: PBMCs. The receptors come from a woman younger than 45 in good health and CMV-seronegative. Both conserved end residues are part of each CDR3. Fields, in order: V gene, clone size, J gene, D gene, CDR3 DNA, CDR3 protein. The D gene is left open where the match is weak. Some rows mark clone size as missing; the rest say once, few, many or name a class of expanded clone.

V gene: TRBV18; clone size: NA; J gene: TRBJ2-5; D gene: NA; CDR3 DNA: TGTGCCAGCTCACGGATTGTAGCGAATCAAGAGACCCAGTACTTC; CDR3 protein: CASSRIVANQETQYF
V gene: TRBV7-9; clone size: NA; J gene: TRBJ2-7; D gene: TRBD1; CDR3 DNA: TGTTCCAGCAGCTCGCGACCGGGACAGGGGTTCTACGAGCAGTACTTC; CDR3 protein: CSSSSRPGQGFYEQYF
V gene: TRBV28; clone size: once; J gene: TRBJ2-3; D gene: TRBD2; CDR3 DNA: TGTGCCAGCAGATACGGACTAGTCGATACGCAGTATTTT; CDR3 protein: CASRYGLVDTQYF
V gene: TRBV19; clone size: NA; J gene: TRBJ1-2; D gene: NA; CDR3 DNA: TGTGCCAGTAGGCGGGCTGGAGGGGGCTACACCTTC; CDR3 protein: CASRRAGGGYTF
V gene: TRBV28; clone size: NA; J gene: TRBJ2-7; D gene: NA; CDR3 DNA: TGTGCCAGCAGTTCGAGGCGGCAGCCGCACTACGAGCAGTACTTC; CDR3 protein: CASSSRRQPHYEQYF
V gene: TRBV5-1; clone size: NA; J gene: TRBJ2-7; D gene: TRBD1; CDR3 DNA: TGCGCCAGCAGCACAAACCCGACAGGGGGCTCCTACGAGCAGTACTTC; CDR3 protein: CASSTNPTGGSYEQYF
V gene: TRBV5-5; clone size: NA; J gene: TRBJ1-4; D gene: TRBD1; CDR3 DNA: TGTGCCAGCAGCCGACAGGGCAAGAATGAAAAACTGTTTTTT; CDR3 protein: CASSRQGKNEKLFF
V gene: TRBV10-2; clone size: NA; J gene: TRBJ2-5; D gene: TRBD1; CDR3 DNA: TGCGCCAGCAGTAGGGACAGGGGTACCAAAGAGACCCAGTACTTC; CDR3 protein: CASSRDRGTKETQYF
V gene: TRBV11-2; clone size: NA; J gene: TRBJ2-3; D gene: TRBD2; CDR3 DNA: TGTGCCAGCAGCTTGGGACTAGCGAAACACACAGATACGCAGTATTTT; CDR3 protein: CASSLGLAKHTDTQYF
V gene: TRBV27; clone size: NA; J gene: TRBJ1-4; D gene: NA; CDR3 DNA: TGTGCCAGCAGTTACAGGCTTGGCCATAATGAAAAACTGTTTTTT; CDR3 protein: CASSYRLGHNEKLFF
V gene: TRBV2; clone size: NA; J gene: TRBJ2-2; D gene: NA; CDR3 DNA: TGTGCCAGCAGACGGGGGTTCACCGGGGAGCTGTTTTTT; CDR3 protein: CASRRGFTGELFF
V gene: TRBV10-1; clone size: few; J gene: TRBJ1-1; D gene: NA; CDR3 DNA: TGCGCCAGCAGTGAGGGCAGTGAACACACTGAAGCTTTCTTT; CDR3 protein: CASSEGSEHTEAFF
V gene: TRBV5-6; clone size: NA; J gene: TRBJ1-5; D gene: NA; CDR3 DNA: TGTGCCAGCAGCTTGGCACCCGGGACACCTAGCAATCAGCCCCAGCATTTT; CDR3 protein: CASSLAPGTPSNQPQHF
V gene: TRBV6-5; clone size: NA; J gene: TRBJ2-3; D gene: TRBD1; CDR3 DNA: TGTGCCAGCCGAAGGGGGCGGAGGACAGATACGCAGTATTTT; CDR3 protein: CASRRGRRTDTQYF
V gene: TRBV13; clone size: NA; J gene: TRBJ2-1; D gene: TRBD2; CDR3 DNA: TGTGCCAGCAGCTTACCTAGCGGGAGTGACAATGAGCAGTTCTTC; CDR3 protein: CASSLPSGSDNEQFF
V gene: TRBV29-1; clone size: NA; J gene: TRBJ1-1; D gene: TRBD1; CDR3 DNA: TGCAGCGCTGGGACAGGGGCATACAACACTGAAGCTTTCTTT; CDR3 protein: CSAGTGAYNTEAFF
V gene: TRBV4-2; clone size: NA; J gene: TRBJ2-3; D gene: NA; CDR3 DNA: TGTGCCAGCAGCTCCCGGGTGGGGCCTAGCACAGATACGCAGTATTTT; CDR3 protein: CASSSRVGPSTDTQYF
V gene: TRBV7-9; clone size: NA; J gene: TRBJ1-1; D gene: NA; CDR3 DNA: TGTGCCAGCAGCTTTAGTCCGGTGAACACTGAAGCTTTCTTT; CDR3 protein: CASSFSPVNTEAFF
V gene: TRBV27; clone size: NA; J gene: TRBJ2-3; D gene: NA; CDR3 DNA: TGTGCCAGCAGAGAAACCCCGGGGTGGGCAGATACGCAGTATTTT; CDR3 protein: CASRETPGWADTQYF
V gene: TRBV30; clone size: NA; J gene: TRBJ2-5; D gene: TRBD1; CDR3 DNA: TGTGCCTGGGGGGGACAGGCCCGCGAGACCCAGTACTTC; CDR3 protein: CAWGGQARETQYF
V gene: TRBV11-2; clone size: NA; J gene: TRBJ2-1; D gene: TRBD2; CDR3 DNA: TGTGCCAGCAGTCCTCGACTAGCGGGGGGTGGAGGTGAGCAGTTCTTC; CDR3 protein: CASSPRLAGGGGEQFF
V gene: TRBV28; clone size: NA; J gene: TRBJ1-5; D gene: TRBD1; CDR3 DNA: TGTGCCAGCAGTTTCTACAGGGGGCTTGGCAATCAGCCCCAGCATTTT; CDR3 protein: CASSFYRGLGNQPQHF
V gene: TRBV29-1; clone size: NA; J gene: TRBJ2-1; D gene: NA; CDR3 DNA: TGCAGCGTTGAGAGCGGGAATGAGCAGTTCTTC; CDR3 protein: CSVESGNEQFF
V gene: TRBV6-6; clone size: NA; J gene: TRBJ2-5; D gene: TRBD1; CDR3 DNA: TGTGCCAGCAGTTACGAACAGGGGGCGGGAGAGACCCAGTACTTC; CDR3 protein: CASSYEQGAGETQYF
V gene: TRBV9; clone size: NA; J gene: TRBJ2-3; D gene: NA; CDR3 DNA: TGTGCCAGCAGCCCGACTATGTGGGACACAGATACGCAGTATTTT; CDR3 protein: CASSPTMWDTDTQYF
V gene: TRBV5-1; clone size: NA; J gene: TRBJ2-7; D gene: TRBD2; CDR3 DNA: TGCGCCAGCAGCTTGGTATCAGCGGGGGGTTCCTACGAGCAGTACTTC; CDR3 protein: CASSLVSAGGSYEQYF
V gene: TRBV2; clone size: once; J gene: TRBJ2-1; D gene: NA; CDR3 DNA: TGTGCCAGCAGCCAGGGAGCGGGCCCTTACAATGAGCAGTTCTTC; CDR3 protein: CASSQGAGPYNEQFF
V gene: TRBV6-5; clone size: NA; J gene: TRBJ1-3; D gene: NA; CDR3 DNA: TGTGCCAGCAGTTACTCGGGACACGGGGTAAACACCATATATTTT; CDR3 protein: CASSYSGHGVNTIYF
V gene: TRBV4-1; clone size: NA; J gene: TRBJ2-5; D gene: TRBD1; CDR3 DNA: TGCGCCAGCAGCCGGCCGGACAGGGACCAAGAGACCCAGTACTTC; CDR3 protein: CASSRPDRDQETQYF
V gene: TRBV18; clone size: once; J gene: TRBJ2-2; D gene: TRBD2; CDR3 DNA: TGTGCCAGCTCAACGTCGGGACTAGCGGGGGAGACCGGGGAGCTGTTTTTT; CDR3 protein: CASSTSGLAGETGELFF
V gene: TRBV5-8; clone size: few; J gene: TRBJ2-3; D gene: NA; CDR3 DNA: TGTGCCAGCAGCTTGTCGGCAGGTCGCGATACGCAGTATTTT; CDR3 protein: CASSLSAGRDTQYF
V gene: TRBV5-5; clone size: once; J gene: TRBJ1-1; D gene: NA; CDR3 DNA: TGTGCCAGCACCCCGGGGGGATTTTTGAACACTGAAGCTTTCTTT; CDR3 protein: CASTPGGFLNTEAFF
V gene: TRBV15; clone size: NA; J gene: TRBJ2-7; D gene: NA; CDR3 DNA: TGTGCCACCAGCAGACCTTCTTCCTACGAGCAGTACTTC; CDR3 protein: CATSRPSSYEQYF
V gene: TRBV29-1; clone size: NA; J gene: TRBJ1-3; D gene: NA; CDR3 DNA: TGCAGCATATTAAGGACAGATGCAGGCTCTGGAAACACCATATATTTT; CDR3 protein: CSILRTDAGSGNTIYF
V gene: TRBV7-8; clone size: NA; J gene: TRBJ2-7; D gene: NA; CDR3 DNA: TGTGCCAGCAGCTTCCCTTCTCAGGGTCCCTACGAGCAGTACTTC; CDR3 protein: CASSFPSQGPYEQYF
V gene: TRBV5-1; clone size: NA; J gene: TRBJ1-6; D gene: NA; CDR3 DNA: TGCGCCAGCAGCGACGGACAGTTCTTAGGGTCACCCCTCCACTTT; CDR3 protein: CASSDGQFLGSPLHF
V gene: TRBV6-1; clone size: NA; J gene: TRBJ2-7; D gene: NA; CDR3 DNA: TGTGCCAGCAGTGAAAGGGGCACTAACTCCTACGAGCAGTACTTC; CDR3 protein: CASSERGTNSYEQYF
V gene: TRBV7-9; clone size: NA; J gene: TRBJ2-7; D gene: NA; CDR3 DNA: TGTGCCAGCAGCTTAGGTATGAGCTACGAGCAGTACTTC; CDR3 protein: CASSLGMSYEQYF
V gene: TRBV6-1; clone size: NA; J gene: TRBJ1-5; D gene: NA; CDR3 DNA: TGTGCCAGCAGTGAAGCGGTGGGCAGTGGCAATCAGCCCCAGCATTTT; CDR3 protein: CASSEAVGSGNQPQHF
V gene: TRBV6-5; clone size: NA; J gene: TRBJ2-7; D gene: TRBD1; CDR3 DNA: TGTGCCAGCAGACCCAGGACAGGGGGCTCCTACGAGCAGTACTTC; CDR3 protein: CASRPRTGGSYEQYF
V gene: TRBV5-4; clone size: NA; J gene: TRBJ2-5; D gene: NA; CDR3 DNA: TGTGCCAGCAGCTTCGAAGAGACCCAGTACTTC; CDR3 protein: CASSFEETQYF
V gene: TRBV6-6; clone size: NA; J gene: TRBJ1-4; D gene: NA; CDR3 DNA: TGTGCCAGCAGTTACTCCGGTGCAACTAATGAAAAACTGTTTTTT; CDR3 protein: CASSYSGATNEKLFF
V gene: TRBV7-2; clone size: few; J gene: TRBJ2-1; D gene: NA; CDR3 DNA: TGTGCCAGCAGCTTAATTAGCGGTAATGAGCAGTTCTTC; CDR3 protein: CASSLISGNEQFF
V gene: TRBV18; clone size: NA; J gene: TRBJ2-5; D gene: TRBD2; CDR3 DNA: TGTGCCAGCTCACCACTAGCGGGTCCCCAAGAGACCCAGTACTTC; CDR3 protein: CASSPLAGPQETQYF
V gene: TRBV28; clone size: few; J gene: TRBJ1-6; D gene: NA; CDR3 DNA: TGTGCCAGCAGTTTATGGGCAGGGAATTCACCCCTCCACTTT; CDR3 protein: CASSLWAGNSPLHF
V gene: TRBV11-2; clone size: once; J gene: TRBJ2-7; D gene: NA; CDR3 DNA: TGTGCCAGCAGCTTAGGGGGCCTCTCCTACGAGCAGTACTTC; CDR3 protein: CASSLGGLSYEQYF
V gene: TRBV18; clone size: NA; J gene: TRBJ2-7; D gene: TRBD2; CDR3 DNA: TGTGCCAGCTCAGGAGCGGGGGGGGACTACGAGCAGTACTTC; CDR3 protein: CASSGAGGDYEQYF
V gene: TRBV18; clone size: NA; J gene: TRBJ1-1; D gene: TRBD1; CDR3 DNA: TGTGCCAGCTCCCCAACCCGGGACAGCTTGAACACTGAAGCTTTCTTT; CDR3 protein: CASSPTRDSLNTEAFF
V gene: TRBV5-4; clone size: NA; J gene: TRBJ2-7; D gene: NA; CDR3 DNA: TGTGCCAGCAGCTCCGGCTGGAGCGAGCAGTACTTC; CDR3 protein: CASSSGWSEQYF
V gene: TRBV6-6; clone size: NA; J gene: TRBJ2-1; D gene: NA; CDR3 DNA: TGTGCCAGCAGCCCAATTGGGGCCCACTACAATGAGCAGTTCTTC; CDR3 protein: CASSPIGAHYNEQFF
V gene: TRBV5-4; clone size: once; J gene: TRBJ2-1; D gene: TRBD2; CDR3 DNA: TGTGCCAGCAGCTGGGGAGGGCCCCCGGTCCCCTATGAGCAGTTCTTC; CDR3 protein: CASSWGGPPVPYEQFF